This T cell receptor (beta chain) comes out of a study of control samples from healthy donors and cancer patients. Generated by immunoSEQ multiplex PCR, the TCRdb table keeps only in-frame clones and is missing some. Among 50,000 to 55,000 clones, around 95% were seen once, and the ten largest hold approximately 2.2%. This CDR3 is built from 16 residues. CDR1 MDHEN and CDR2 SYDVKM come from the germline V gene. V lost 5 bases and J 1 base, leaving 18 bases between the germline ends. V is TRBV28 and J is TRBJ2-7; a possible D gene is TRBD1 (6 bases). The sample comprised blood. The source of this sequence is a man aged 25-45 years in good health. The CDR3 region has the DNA TGTGCCAGCAGTCCCCTGGGGCAGGGGAGATCCTACGAGCAGTACTTC. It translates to CASSPLGQGRSYEQYF.